Listed below are T cell receptor beta chains from one sample, sequenced in a study of blood T cell repertoires in COVID-19. Assay: immunoSEQ multiplex PCR; the TCRdb copy retains only in-frame clones and omits some. In the table there are around 380,000 clones, more than 75% of which are singletons. The specimen sequenced was PBMCs or T cells enriched from blood (not recorded which). The source is a man aged 30 to 39 who had recovered from COVID-19. The CDR3 runs from the conserved cysteine through the conserved F or W. A D gene is named only where the DNA matches it firmly. Only some rows state a clone size, as once, few, many or a class for expanded clones.

V	J	D	size	length	DNA	CDR3
TRBV7-2	TRBJ1-1	NA	once	14	TGTGCCAGCAGCTTAGACAGGTGGAACACTGAAGCTTTCTTT	CASSLDRWNTEAFF
TRBV27	TRBJ1-2	TRBD1	NA	15	TGTGCCAGCAGCTCGCAGGGGGAGGTTATCAATGGCTACACCTTC	CASSSQGEVINGYTF
TRBV5-1	TRBJ1-1	TRBD1	few	14	TGCGCCAGCAGCTTGGGAGGGACAGGGGACACCGCTTTCTTT	CASSLGGTGDTAFF
TRBV11-3	TRBJ1-5	NA	NA	19	TGTGCCAGCTCAAATCGGAAACGGCGGGGGCGGGATAGCAATCAGCCCCAGCATTTT	CASSNRKRRGRDSNQPQHF
TRBV15	TRBJ2-1	NA	NA	14	TGTGCCACCTCAGAGGGTGGCTCCTACAATGAGCAGTTCTTC	CATSEGGSYNEQFF
TRBV11-2	TRBJ2-1	TRBD1	NA	14	TGTGCCAGCAGCTTAGGGACAGGGGTAAATGAGCAGTTCTTC	CASSLGTGVNEQFF
TRBV29-1	TRBJ1-2	NA	NA	13	TGCAGCGTTGCCAGGGAAGCTAACTATGGCTACACCTTC	CSVAREANYGYTF
TRBV10-3	TRBJ2-3	NA	once	14	TGTGCCATCAGTGACGGATTTAGGGGAGATACGCAGTATTTT	CAISDGFRGDTQYF
TRBV5-1	TRBJ1-1	NA	NA	13	TGCGCCAGCAGCTTTTCCCAGAACACTGAAGCTTTCTTT	CASSFSQNTEAFF
TRBV5-1	TRBJ1-1	NA	NA	13	TGCGCCAGCAGCTGGGAGCCCAACACTGAAGCTTTCTTT	CASSWEPNTEAFF
TRBV10-3	TRBJ1-2	NA	once	19	TGTGCCATCAGTGAGTCCGCTTCTGTTGTACAGGCGAAGACTTATGGCTACACCTTC	CAISESASVVQAKTYGYTF
TRBV5-1	TRBJ2-3	TRBD1	NA	16	TGCGCCAGCAGCCGCAAGTCAGGGGGCGAATCCCCCTCGCAGTATTTT	CASSRKSGGESPSQYF
TRBV5-1	TRBJ2-7	NA	NA	14	TGCGCCAGCAGCGAGGGGACTGCCAGAGGGGAGCAGTACTTC	CASSEGTARGEQYF
TRBV5-4	TRBJ2-5	TRBD2	NA	13	TGTGCCAGCACCCGGGGGGTCGGGGAGACCCAGTACTTC	CASTRGVGETQYF
TRBV11-2	TRBJ1-4	NA	NA	14	TGTGCCAGCAGCTGGGGAGCAACTAATGAAAAACTGTTTTTT	CASSWGATNEKLFF
TRBV15	TRBJ2-7	TRBD1	NA	14	TGTGCCACCAGCTCAGCACAGGGGGGATACGAGCAGTACTTC	CATSSAQGGYEQYF
TRBV6-1	TRBJ1-2	NA	NA	12	TGTGCCAGCAGGAACTGGCTAGAGGGCTACACCTTC	CASRNWLEGYTF
TRBV12-3/TRBV12-4	TRBJ2-1	NA	NA	12	TGTGCCAGCAGTTTCCACCTAGGACTGCAGTTCTTC	CASSFHLGLQFF
TRBV11-2	TRBJ2-2	NA	NA	14	TGTGCCAGCAGCCCAAGCCAAATTACCGGGGAGCTGTTTTTT	CASSPSQITGELFF
TRBV18	TRBJ1-4	NA	NA	14	TGTGCCAGCTCAGCCAGGGGCTCTAATGAAAAACTGTTTTTT	CASSARGSNEKLFF
TRBV30	TRBJ1-1	NA	NA	12	TGTGCCTGTAGTCGGGTGAACACTGAAGCTTTCTTT	CACSRVNTEAFF
TRBV19	TRBJ1-1	NA	NA	15	TGTGCCAGTACCATATCTGGGCGAATGAACACTGAAGCTTTCTTT	CASTISGRMNTEAFF
TRBV5-1	TRBJ2-2	TRBD1	NA	15	TGCGCCAGCAGCTCCTCGGGACAGTACACCGGGGAGCTGTTTTTT	CASSSSGQYTGELFF
TRBV4-1	TRBJ2-7	TRBD1	NA	14	TGCGCCAGCAGCCAAGCGGGAACAGGGGTTGAGCAGTACTTC	CASSQAGTGVEQYF
TRBV5-6	TRBJ1-1	NA	NA	17	TGTGCCAGCAGCCCCCGGTTCAGGGATGATTTGAACACTGAAGCTTTCTTT	CASSPRFRDDLNTEAFF
TRBV4-1	TRBJ2-3	TRBD2	NA	16	TGCGCCAGCAGCCAAATATTGAGCGGGGGGGCGGATACGCAGTATTTT	CASSQILSGGADTQYF
TRBV4-3	TRBJ1-1	NA	NA	18	TGCGCCAGCAGCCAAGATTTAACGACAGTAGGGGTGAACACTGAAGCTTTCTTT	CASSQDLTTVGVNTEAFF
TRBV29-1	TRBJ1-2	TRBD1	NA	11	TGCAGCGTCGGGACAGGAGATGGCTACACCTTC	CSVGTGDGYTF
TRBV5-1	TRBJ2-2	NA	NA	15	TGCGCCAGCAGCCAAGGGACTTTGAACACCGGGGAGCTGTTTTTT	CASSQGTLNTGELFF
TRBV12-3/TRBV12-4	TRBJ1-5	NA	NA	13	TGTGCCAGCAGTTTTGGAGGAGGACAGCCCCAGCATTTT	CASSFGGGQPQHF
TRBV7-2	TRBJ2-1	TRBD2	once	15	TGTGCCAGCAGCTTAGGAGCGGGGTACTACAATGAGCAGTTCTTC	CASSLGAGYYNEQFF
TRBV4-1	TRBJ1-2	NA	NA	14	TGCGCCAGCAGCCAAGATCCGAGGCCCTATGGCTACACCTTC	CASSQDPRPYGYTF
TRBV4-3	TRBJ1-4	TRBD1	few	16	TGCGCCAGCAGCCAAGGAGAGGGACAGCCCCAGGAAAAACTGTTTTTT	CASSQGEGQPQEKLFF
TRBV2	TRBJ1-2	NA	NA	13	TGTGCCAGCAGTGGTGAGGGATCATATGGCTACACCTTC	CASSGEGSYGYTF
TRBV7-6	TRBJ2-5	NA	NA	12	TGTGCCAGCAGCTCGTGGGAGGAGACCCAGTACTTC	CASSSWEETQYF
TRBV4-1	TRBJ1-2	NA	NA	17	TGCGCCAGCAGCCAAGGTGGTCGAGGAGTTGTTACAGGCGGCTACACCTTC	CASSQGGRGVVTGGYTF
TRBV5-8	TRBJ1-5	NA	NA	14	TGTGCCAGCAGCCCGGGACATTGCAATCAGCCCCAGCATTTT	CASSPGHCNQPQHF
TRBV6-5	TRBJ2-2	TRBD2	once	16	TGTGCCAGCAGTTACTCCGGGGGGGAGTCGACCGGGGAGCTGTTTTTT	CASSYSGGESTGELFF
TRBV5-1	TRBJ1-1	TRBD1	NA	15	TGCGCCAGCAGCGGGCAGGGGGCGACGAACACTGAAGCTTTCTTT	CASSGQGATNTEAFF
TRBV4-2	TRBJ1-3	NA	NA	17	TGTGCCAGCAGCCAAGTCGGCGGGGCCCTCTCTGGAAACACCATATATTTT	CASSQVGGALSGNTIYF
TRBV25-1	TRBJ1-2	NA	few	14	TGTGCCAGCAGTGTCACAGGATTGTCCTATGGCTACACCTTC	CASSVTGLSYGYTF
TRBV9	TRBJ1-4	TRBD1	once	15	TGTGCCAGCAGCCGACAGGGGATGGCTAATGAAAAACTGTTTTTT	CASSRQGMANEKLFF
TRBV6-4	TRBJ1-2	TRBD1	NA	16	TGTGCCAGCAGGCCTAGCCGGACAGGGGGCAACTATGGCTACACCTTC	CASRPSRTGGNYGYTF
TRBV18	TRBJ1-1	NA	NA	12	TGTGCCAGCTCACCCTCTTCGGCTGAAGCTTTCTTT	CASSPSSAEAFF
TRBV28	TRBJ1-5	NA	NA	13	TGTGCCAGCAGTACAGGCTCCAGGCAGCCCCAGCATTTT	CASSTGSRQPQHF
TRBV4-3	TRBJ2-7	NA	once	15	TGCGCCAGCAGCCAAGATGCCCCCTCTAGATCTGAGCAGTACTTC	CASSQDAPSRSEQYF